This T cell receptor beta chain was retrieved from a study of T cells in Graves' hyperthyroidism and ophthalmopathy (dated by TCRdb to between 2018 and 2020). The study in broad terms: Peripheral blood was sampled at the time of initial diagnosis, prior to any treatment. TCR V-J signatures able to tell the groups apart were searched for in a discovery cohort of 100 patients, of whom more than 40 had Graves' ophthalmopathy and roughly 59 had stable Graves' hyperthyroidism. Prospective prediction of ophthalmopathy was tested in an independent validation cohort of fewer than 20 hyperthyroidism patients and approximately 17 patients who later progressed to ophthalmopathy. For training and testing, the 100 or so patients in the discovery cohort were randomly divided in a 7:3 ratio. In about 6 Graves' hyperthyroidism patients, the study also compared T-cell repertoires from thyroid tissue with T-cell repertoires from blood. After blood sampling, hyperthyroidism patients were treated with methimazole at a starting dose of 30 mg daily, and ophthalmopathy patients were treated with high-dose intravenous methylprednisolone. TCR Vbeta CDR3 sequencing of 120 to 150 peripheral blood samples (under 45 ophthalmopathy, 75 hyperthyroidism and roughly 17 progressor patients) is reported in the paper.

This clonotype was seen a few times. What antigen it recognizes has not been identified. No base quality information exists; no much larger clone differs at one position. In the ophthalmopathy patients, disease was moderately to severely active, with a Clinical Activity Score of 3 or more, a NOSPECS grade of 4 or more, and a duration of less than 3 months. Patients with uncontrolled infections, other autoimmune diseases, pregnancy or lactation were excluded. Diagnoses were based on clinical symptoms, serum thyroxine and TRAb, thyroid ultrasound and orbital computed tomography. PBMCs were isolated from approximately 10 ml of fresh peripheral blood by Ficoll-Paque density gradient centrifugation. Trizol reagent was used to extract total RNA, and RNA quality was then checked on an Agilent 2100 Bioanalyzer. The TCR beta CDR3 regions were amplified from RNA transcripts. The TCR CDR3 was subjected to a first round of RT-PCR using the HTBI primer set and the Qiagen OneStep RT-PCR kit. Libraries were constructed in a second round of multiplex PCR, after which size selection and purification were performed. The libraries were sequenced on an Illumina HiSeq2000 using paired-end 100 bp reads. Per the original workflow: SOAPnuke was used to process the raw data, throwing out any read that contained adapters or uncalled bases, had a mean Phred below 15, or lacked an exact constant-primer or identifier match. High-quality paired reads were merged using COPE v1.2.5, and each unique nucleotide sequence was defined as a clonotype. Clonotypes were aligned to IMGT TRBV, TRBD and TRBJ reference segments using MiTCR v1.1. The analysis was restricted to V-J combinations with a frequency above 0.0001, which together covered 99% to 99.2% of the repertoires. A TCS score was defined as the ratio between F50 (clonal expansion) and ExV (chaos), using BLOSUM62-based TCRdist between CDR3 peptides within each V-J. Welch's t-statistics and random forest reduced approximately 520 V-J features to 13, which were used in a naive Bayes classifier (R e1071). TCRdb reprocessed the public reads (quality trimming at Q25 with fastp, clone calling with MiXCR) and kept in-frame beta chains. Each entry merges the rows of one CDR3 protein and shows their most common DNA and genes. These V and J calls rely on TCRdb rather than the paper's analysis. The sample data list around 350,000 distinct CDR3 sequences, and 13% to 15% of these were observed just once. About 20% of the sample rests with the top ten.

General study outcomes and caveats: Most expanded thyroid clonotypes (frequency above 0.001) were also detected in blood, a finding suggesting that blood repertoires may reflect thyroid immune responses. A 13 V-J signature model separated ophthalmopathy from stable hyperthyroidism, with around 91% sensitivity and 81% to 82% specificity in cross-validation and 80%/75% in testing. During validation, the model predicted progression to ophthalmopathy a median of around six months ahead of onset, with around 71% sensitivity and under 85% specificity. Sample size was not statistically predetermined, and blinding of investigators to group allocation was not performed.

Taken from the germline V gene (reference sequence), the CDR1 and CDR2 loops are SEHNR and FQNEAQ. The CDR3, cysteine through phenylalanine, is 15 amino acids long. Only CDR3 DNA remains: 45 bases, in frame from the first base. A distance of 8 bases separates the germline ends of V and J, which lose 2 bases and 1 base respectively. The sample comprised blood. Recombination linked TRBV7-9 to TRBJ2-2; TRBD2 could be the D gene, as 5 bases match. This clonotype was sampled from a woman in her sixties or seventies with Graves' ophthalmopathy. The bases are TGTGCCAGCAGCTTAATGGCGGGGAACACCGGGGAGCTGTTTTTT. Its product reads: CASSLMAGNTGELFF. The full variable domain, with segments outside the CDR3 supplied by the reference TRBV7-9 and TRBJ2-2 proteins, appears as DTGVSQNPRHKITKRGQNVTFRCDPISEHNRLYWYRQTLGQGPEFLTYFQNEAQLEKSRLLSDRFSAERPKGSFSTLEIQRTEQGDSAMYLCASSLMAGNTGELFFGEGSRLTVL.